This T cell receptor beta chain appears in the sequencing data of a study of T cell responses to AZD1222 COVID-19 vaccine. TCRdb keeps only in-frame clones here, not all; method: immunoSEQ multiplex PCR. The sample holds around 150,000 clones. This receptor was identified in an adult in good health. The sequenced sample consisted of peripheral blood.

As DNA, the CDR3 is TGTGCCACCAGTGATCCAGGAGCCGACCAAGAGACCCAGTACTTC. It specifies CATSDPGADQETQYF. The genes are TRBV24-1 and TRBJ2-5; D gene ambiguous. The CDR3 runs to 15 residues. V was trimmed by 3 bases and J by 0 bases, leaving 10 bases between them. CDR1 and CDR2 from the germline V gene are KGHDR and SFDVKD.